Following are 23 T cell receptor beta chains from one sample sequenced in a study of metastatic and nonmetastatic thyroid tumors. TCRdb re-analyzed the PCR reads using MiXCR. The top ten clones hold more than 8% of a sample with 84,000 or so clones, approximately 9% of them seen once. No patient received treatment before thyroid surgery. Sequencing was done on a sample of blood. Every receptor here comes from a female donor with papillary thyroid cancer or a benign thyroid nodule (not recorded which). Some clones in this sample may be carry-over from other donors' samples.

This clone was recorded at least ten times. The rearrangement joins TRBV19 to TRBJ1-6, with D unresolved. Germline CDR1 is LNHDA and CDR2 is SQIVND (reference sequence). CDR3 length equals 13 residues. V gave up 7 bases and J gave up 3 bases, with 7 bases separating them. CDR3 residues: CASTRDYNSPLHF. The CDR3 DNA is TGTGCCAGTACCCGGGACTATAATTCACCCCTCCACTTT.

This clone appeared many times. The rearrangement uses TRBV6-5 and TRBJ1-2; D perhaps matches TRBD1 (5 bases). The CDR3 loop spans 15 amino acids. Germline V lookup: CDR1 MNHEY, CDR2 SVGAGI. With 1 base removed from V and 6 bases from J, the gap between germline ends came to 15 bases. In DNA, the CDR3 is TGTGCCAGCAGTTACTTCGGGGAGGGGAGGGATGGCTACACCTTC. Protein: CASSYFGEGRDGYTF.

This clone was counted many times. The gene calls are TRBV3-1 and TRBJ2-1, with 7 positions matching TRBD2. Germline CDR1 and CDR2: LGHDT and YNNKEL (reference sequence). The V and J ends lost 4 bases and 6 bases, in that order; junction bases with no gene match: 12. The CDR3 contains 16 residues. CDR3 residues: CASSPAPGLRSNEQFF. Written as DNA, the CDR3 is TGTGCCAGCAGCCCGGCCCCGGGACTACGCTCCAATGAGCAGTTCTTC.

This clone was observed at least ten times. A junction boundary mismatches the germline segment, possibly from a read error. Other DNA variants within this sample encode the same CDR3. The rearrangement joins TRBV3-1 to TRBJ1-3, with unresolved D. There are 14 residues in the CDR3. Germline V gene sequence: CDR1 LGHDT, CDR2 YNNKEL (reference sequence). The CDR3 sequence: CASSQTSSANTIYF. Here the CDR3 DNA reads TGTGCCAGCAGCCAAACTAGTTCTGCAAACACCATATATTTT.

This clone was found many times. V gene TRBV20-1 combines with J gene TRBJ2-7; no clear D. The germline CDR1 and CDR2 sequences are DFQATT and SNEGSKA (reference sequence). The V end lost 0 bases, the J end lost 3 bases, and 12 bases lay between the germline ends. The CDR3 extends over 14 amino acids. As DNA, the CDR3 is TGCAGTGCTAGAGATGTATCCGGCAGCTACGAGCAGTACTTC. Translating gives CSARDVSGSYEQYF.

With regard to this clone: This could be a read error, since a much larger clone is one nucleotide away. This sample also contains other DNA sequences that code for the same CDR3. The genes are TRBV19 and TRBJ2-6; D may correspond to TRBD1 or TRBD2 (6 bases each). The germline gives CDR1 LNHDA, CDR2 SQIVND (reference sequence). CDR3 length: 15 amino acids. The CDR3, as DNA: TGTGCCAGTAGTATATGGGGGGCTGGTGCCAACGTCCTGACTTTC. It specifies CASSIWGAGANVLTF.

The table lists this clone with many counts. This sequence joins TRBV7-9 and TRBJ1-4; D gene ambiguous. The V end lost 4 bases, the J end lost 0 bases, and 12 bases lay between the germline ends. The CDR3 runs to 16 residues. CDR1 and CDR2 (germline): SEHNR, FQNEAQ (reference sequence). CDR3 coding DNA: TGTGCCAGCAGCTCCTGGGCCTCAGCAACTAATGAAAAACTGTTTTTT. Encoded protein: CASSSWASATNEKLFF.

Turning to this clone: The junction does not match germline at one end; this may be a read error. The V and J genes are TRBV6-1 and TRBJ2-2, with D perhaps TRBD1 or TRBD2 (5 bases each). The CDR3 covers 18 residues. Germline V gene data show CDR1 as MNHNS and CDR2 as SASEGT. DNA for the CDR3: TGTGCCAGTAGTGAAGCGAGGGGTTGGGGAGCGGACACCGGGGAGCTGTTTTTT. It codes for CASSEARGWGADTGELFF.

This clone was seen at least ten times. This chain links TRBV12-3 or TRBV12-4 with TRBJ1-1; D not certain. The CDR3 loop spans 12 amino acids. V lost 6 bases to trimming and J lost 4 bases, with 9 bases between them. The CDR3 is CASRTFATEAFF. The CDR3 DNA follows: TGTGCCAGCAGGACCTTCGCCACTGAAGCTTTCTTT.

The chain couples TRBV6-1 to TRBJ2-1; TRBD2 agrees at 8 bases. Germline V gene lookup returns CDR1 MNHNS and CDR2 SASEGT. The CDR3 length is 15 residues. J lost 3 bases, V lost 6 bases, and 7 bases had no gene match. The CDR3 bases are TGTGCCAGCAGAGCAACCGGGACTAGCTACAATGAGCAGTTCTTC. Its translation is CASRATGTSYNEQFF.

This clone showed up many times. The chain is built from TRBV6-1 and TRBJ2-3, with 8 bases identical to TRBD2. CDR3 length: 16 amino acids. Trimming at V came to 0 bases and at J to 6 bases, leaving 8 bases not matched to a gene. Germline loops: CDR1 MNHNS, CDR2 SASEGT. CDR3 loop: CASSEAGAGAGDTQYF. The CDR3, as DNA: TGTGCCAGCAGTGAAGCGGGAGCGGGGGCCGGGGATACGCAGTATTTT.

In this sample, this clone turned up many times. The V call is TRBV5-6, the J call TRBJ2-1; D may be TRBD2 (7 bases). V dropped 4 bases and J dropped 9 bases, with 14 bases sitting between them. The CDR3 has 13 residues. Germline loops: CDR1 SGHDT, CDR2 YYEEEE. The CDR3 protein is CASSGGGGGEQFF. The CDR3 DNA follows: TGTGCCAGCAGCGGCGGGGGCGGGGGTGAGCAGTTCTTC. Drawing the rest from reference TRBV5-6 and TRBJ2-1, the complete variable domain is DAGVTQSPTHLIKTRGQQVTLRCSPKSGHDTVSWYQQALGQGPQFIFQYYEEEERQRGNFPDRFSGHQFPNYSSELNVNALLLGDSALYLCASSGGGGGEQFFGPGTRLTVL.

DNA for the CDR3: TGCAGTGCTATACGGACTAGCACAGATACGCAGTATTTT. It specifies CSAIRTSTDTQYF. The chain couples TRBV20-1 to TRBJ2-3, with D possibly TRBD2 on 5 matching bases. Trimming pared 4 bases from V and 0 bases from J, leaving 8 bases between. This CDR3 region has 13 residues. Germline assignment: CDR1 DFQATT and CDR2 SNEGSKA (reference sequence).

Many counts were recorded for this clone. For the CDR3, the DNA is TGTGCCAGCAGTGAAGCTTCAGGCCCAACCGGGGGGGCCCAGTACTTC. Encoded protein: CASSEASGPTGGAQYF. The chain is built from TRBV6-1 and TRBJ2-5; 8 nucleotides line up with TRBD2. With 0 bases clipped from V and 9 bases from J, the junction kept 12 bases outside the gene matches. CDR1 is MNHNS, CDR2 SASEGT, per germline. The CDR3 is 16 amino acids.

This clone was detected ten times or more. V is TRBV9 and J is TRBJ2-3; D is undetermined. Looked up from germline, CDR1 is SGDLS and CDR2 is YYNGEE. V lost 0 bases, J lost 1 base, and 12 bases lay in between. This CDR3 comprises 16 residues. The CDR3 here is CASSVEGGHRTDTQYF. The CDR3 DNA sequence: TGTGCCAGCAGCGTAGAAGGTGGTCACCGCACAGATACGCAGTATTTT.

Ten or more counts support this clone. V usage is TRBV5-5 and J usage is TRBJ2-5; D may match TRBD1 or TRBD2 (5 bases each). Trimming took off 0 bases at V and 5 bases at J, with 14 bases between the two ends. This CDR3 region has 15 residues. Germline CDR1 reads SGHKS; CDR2 reads YYEKEE (reference sequence). The CDR3 reads CASSLGAGALETQYF. The CDR3 DNA sequence: TGTGCCAGCAGCTTGGGGGCCGGGGCCCTGGAGACCCAGTACTTC.

The sample holds many counts of this clone. V and J are TRBV27 and TRBJ1-2; 12 bases are shared with TRBD1. Germline V gene sequence: CDR1 MNHEY, CDR2 SMNVEV (reference sequence). CDR3 length: 18 amino acids. V lost 3 bases and J lost 1; bases outside the gene matches: 9. This chain's CDR3 is CASSFSAGTGGGNYGYTF. The CDR3 DNA reads TGTGCCAGCAGTTTCTCGGCCGGGACAGGGGGCGGTAACTATGGCTACACCTTC.

This clone has more than one count but fewer than ten. This chain uses TRBV28 with TRBJ2-7; 7 positions agree with TRBD2. The V gene's germline CDR1 is MDHEN and CDR2 SYDVKM. This CDR3 comprises 17 residues. With V trimmed by 0 bases and J by 2 bases, 10 bases remained unmatched. CDR3 nucleotide sequence: TGTGCCAGCAGTTTATGGGGGGGGATCCCGCAGGCCTACGAGCAGTACTTC. Translating gives CASSLWGGIPQAYEQYF. The complete variable domain, with remaining parts taken from reference TRBV28 and TRBJ2-7, reads DVKVTQSSRYLVKRTGEKVFLECVQDMDHENMFWYRQDPGLGLRLIYFSYDVKMKEKGDIPEGYSVSREKKERFSLILESASTNQTSMYLCASSLWGGIPQAYEQYFGPGTRLTVT.

As regards this clone: This sequence may be a read error, since a much larger clone differs from it by one base. The V gene is TRBV6-1, the J gene TRBJ2-7, with D maybe TRBD1 (5 bases). Germline V gene lookup returns CDR1 MNHNS and CDR2 SASEGT. This CDR3 has 13 residues. The ends were cut back, 6 bases at V and 4 bases at J, with 13 bases in the middle. CDR3 protein: CASSHRYSYEQYF. Written as DNA, the CDR3 is TGTGCCAGCAGCCACAGGTACTCATACGAGCAGTACTTC.

This clone was picked up many times. Other DNA sequences in the same sample also yield this CDR3. The rearrangement uses TRBV18 and TRBJ1-1; 8 positions match TRBD1. J was trimmed by 1 base and V by 3 bases; bases with no gene match: 7. The CDR3 runs 16 residues. Germline V gene sequence: CDR1 KGHSH, CDR2 LQKENI. CDR3 amino acids: CASSPRTGQANTEAFF. For the CDR3, the DNA is TGTGCCAGCTCACCTAGGACAGGGCAGGCGAACACTGAAGCTTTCTTT.

There are many counts of this clone. The V call is TRBV5-1, the J call TRBJ2-7; D perhaps matches TRBD1 (6 bases). V was shortened by 5 bases and J by 1 base, with 13 bases between the two germline ends. The CDR3 is 14 residues long. In germline, CDR1 is SGHRS, CDR2 YFSETQ. DNA for the CDR3: TGCGCCAGCAGTATCAGGGGCTTGTCCTACGAGCAGTACTTC. Protein sequence: CASSIRGLSYEQYF.

To note about this clone: It may be a read error: a sequence one base away is much more abundant. The rearrangement uses TRBV19 and TRBJ2-5, with D possibly called TRBD1 or TRBD2 (5 bases each). The CDR3 contains 13 residues. Between the trimmed V and J ends, which lost 4 bases and 5 bases, there was a span of 11 bases. Germline V gene sequence: CDR1 LNHDA, CDR2 SQIVND (reference sequence). The CDR3 region has the DNA TGTGCCAGTAGTAACTATTGGGGGGAGACCCAGTACTTC. This sequence encodes CASSNYWGETQYF.

About this clone: This may be a read error: a much more frequent sequence differs by one nucleotide. The sample contains more than one DNA sequence encoding this CDR3. The chain has TRBV5-4 and TRBJ2-5; D possibly corresponds to TRBD2 (6 bases). The V and J ends lost 5 bases and 1 base respectively, with 12 bases between them. The CDR3 totals 14 residues. The germline V gene has CDR1 SGHNT and CDR2 YYREEE (reference sequence). CDR3 protein: CASSSISGQETQYF. CDR3 nucleotide sequence: TGTGCCAGCAGTTCCATTAGCGGCCAAGAGACCCAGTACTTC.